Sequencing of this T cell receptor (beta chain) was carried out in a study of T-cell reconstitution after alpha-beta-depleted transplantation in children. Study findings and constraints: The high TCRbeta diversity at day 60 in some patients came from surviving recipient T cells and thymic progenitors. Expanded clones from the graft, numbering several hundred, reportedly supplied alpha-beta T cells about two months after transplant.

This clonotype was detected a few times. Its target is unknown. Preparation of the TCRbeta library used unique molecular identifiers. TCRdb re-analysed the PCR reads in MiXCR, keeping a single row per CDR3 protein. The profile shows around 600,000 distinct CDR3 sequences, roughly 23% of them singletons. The material sequenced was PBMCs, mostly from graft donor cells, taken 360 days after TCRalphabeta/CD19-depleted stem cell transplant. The sequence was obtained from a boy in the first two years of life who had a stem cell transplant for acute myeloid leukemia, so the T cells may come from the graft donor.

CDR3 sequence: CASSLAGEGTYNEQFF. CDR3 nucleotide sequence: TGTGCCAGCAGCTTGGCAGGGGAAGGGACCTACAATGAGCAGTTCTTC. The V and J genes are TRBV5-5 and TRBJ2-1; tentative D call: TRBD1 (6 bases). The CDR3 runs 16 residues. Trimming shortened V by 0 bases and J by 2 bases, and 12 bases separated the two germline ends. Germline loops: CDR1 SGHKS, CDR2 YYEKEE (reference sequence).